This TCR beta chain was documented in a study of cytomegalovirus exposure and HLA in healthy donors (dated by TCRdb to the late 2010s). Background on the whole study: An earlier analysis of approximately 640 of the donors reported approximately 290 Gb of sequence data and 120 million or so unique TCR beta sequences from roughly 180 million T cells. An early release covering 550 to 700 HLA-typed donors comprised 250 to 350 gigabases of sequencing data and around 80 million unique TCR sequences. Of the roughly 400 genotyped donors, about 80% fell in the genetic ancestry cluster associated with self-reported Caucasian donors. The study aimed to test whether cataloging public T cell receptors could reveal signatures of past pathogen exposure. Using immunosequencing, the study profiled T cell repertoires from about 620 subjects and related those repertoires to cytomegalovirus serostatus. Besides the first cohort of 666 subjects, a separate validation cohort made up of over 100 different subjects was used. The study combined high-throughput TCR immunosequencing, statistical association of individual TCRs with disease status, and machine learning to predict cytomegalovirus infection status. In a later analysis, previously published TCR beta repertoires from 550 to 750 donors were re-analyzed and high-resolution HLA genotyping was added so that TCR occurrence patterns could be studied. The later analysis used no new phenotypic data to find candidate immune exposures, relying instead on TCR beta sequences and their occurrence across donors. To decide whether each TCR beta V gene segment behaved as functional or pseudogenic, an earlier analysis of fewer than 750 of the donors relied on high-throughput TCR beta sequencing. Donor age, sex, ethnicity and CMV serostatus were compiled together with the repertoire data. A later genetic analysis took genome-wide SNP genotypes for 398 of the 666 donors and used that subset as a discovery cohort. Every discovery cohort repertoire had been produced on one sequencing platform. HLA typing covered class I and class II loci at four-digit resolution. The number of donors typed differed by locus, with 629-630 for A, B, C, DRB1 and DQB1, roughly 520 for DQA1, over 600 for DPA1, and around 430 for DPB1. Several DR-DQ haplotypes were treated as single units for association and clustering because of strong linkage in the cohort. Among under 450 genotyped donors of the cohort, an average of about 240,000 unique TCR beta nucleotide sequences were sequenced per donor, about a sixth of them non-productive. The paper's findings and limits, for the study overall: A later analysis found that most CMV-associated TCR beta chains appeared HLA-restricted, with HLA associations seemingly driven largely by CMV exposure. Compared with equally common non-associated chains, HLA-associated TCR beta chains in a later analysis were more clonally expanded and had lower generation probabilities. Correlated functional status among segregating V segments might reflect linkage disequilibrium, but an unknown experimental factor could not be ruled out. Because HLA typing was unavailable for some donors at each locus, only the typed subset was used in association tests. In vitro tests confirmed that three of the cytomegalovirus-associated TCR beta chains recognize cytomegalovirus antigens. In both the original and validation cohorts, the classifier was reported to diagnose cytomegalovirus status with high specificity and sensitivity. A later analysis found that TCR association rates varied across HLA loci, with DRB1 alleles showing the most associated TCRs and HLA-C alleles the fewest. Broadly in line with IMGT annotations, most TCR beta V segments showed up in productive rearrangements about 87% or about 30% of the time in an earlier analysis of 587 of the donors. When HLA alleles, especially DR and DQ, strongly co-occurred, TCR associations were difficult to assign to individual alleles. Because the 87-base-pair reads could not distinguish some IMGT-functional V segments, including TRBV6-2 and TRBV6-3, those segments were excluded. Only TCR beta chains were sequenced in this cohort, and the absence of alpha or paired-chain data limited detectable features. In a later analysis, some 18,000 TCR beta sequences were associated with specific HLA alleles at a false discovery rate of 0.05. A further reported finding was that TCR beta sequences accurately predicted the HLA-A and HLA-B alleles for most subjects in the first cohort. The earlier analysis of 587 of the donors excluded roughly 16 rarely observed V segments, including chromosome 9 orphons, because counts were too low. According to a later analysis, parvovirus B19, influenza, CMV and Epstein-Barr virus appeared linked to several top co-occurrence clusters. An association between a missense DCLRE1C variant and V-gene and J-gene trimming of TCR beta chains was found in a later genetic analysis and replicated in an independent cohort. It was suggested by the authors that the approach could potentially be generalized to other disease states and immunological phenotypes. For the cohort, immune exposure information was limited to CMV serostatus. The presence/absence analyses assumed that sequencing depth was roughly uniform across donors, and that assumption may not be true. A group of highly shared sequence variants was considered likely to be a technical artifact of the sequencing pipeline. Most TCR sequences were observed very rarely across donors, whereas some public TCRs were present in many individuals. In a later genetic analysis, fewer N-insertions in productive TCRs were reported among donors in an Asian-associated ancestry cluster than the approximately 670-donor mean. In the study, around 160 TCR beta chains were listed as associated with cytomegalovirus.

The protocol used for the library was the immunoSEQ multiplex PCR assay. For the multiplex PCR, a mixture combining 60 forward primers for TCR Vbeta segments and 13 reverse primers for TCR Jbeta segments was used. The CDR3 region of rearranged TCR beta genes was amplified from genomic DNA with a multiplex PCR assay. Amplified TCR beta libraries were sequenced as 87-base-pair reads on the Illumina HiSeq System. Per the source publication's procedure: A later analysis counted about 80 million unique TCR beta chains across the approximately 700 repertoires, and approximately 11 million of these chains were shared by at least two donors. Raw reads were error-corrected and collapsed into unique sequences with a nearest-neighbor algorithm that merged closely related sequences to remove PCR and sequencing errors. CDR3 sequences were aligned to IMGT reference sequences to assign V, D and J gene segments. Each retained sequence needed at least a six-nucleotide match to both a V gene segment and a J gene segment. A rearrangement counted as productive if the CDR3 had no stop codons and remained in frame with V and J, and every other rearrangement counted as non-productive. Following IMGT convention, CDR3 was defined as the stretch from the second conserved V-encoded cysteine up to the conserved J-encoded phenylalanine. The earlier analysis of about 590 of the donors excluded sequences that lacked an unambiguous match to a single V gene segment. In an earlier analysis of approximately 560 of the donors, a V segment was called functional when productive rearrangements were above 56.7%, and segregating when the standard deviation between donors exceeded 5%. A statistical classification framework was built to diagnose cytomegalovirus status from the catalog of TCR beta chain sequences. In a later analysis, TCR nucleotide sequences were compared against IMGT/GENE-DB human TR gene sequences so that V and J genes could be assigned. The TCRdist pipeline was used in a later analysis to assign CDR3 sequences and most-parsimonious VDJ recombination scenarios. In a later analysis, each TCR beta chain was defined by its CDR3 amino acid sequence together with its V-gene family, and reads lacking a unique V-gene family were excluded. As a way to deal with suspected cross-contamination and a sequencing artifact, a later analysis dropped hundreds of nucleotide sequences that were highly shared and had low generation probability. For each public chain, a later analysis derived a clonal expansion index from normalized ranks of inferred template counts within each repertoire. A later analysis computed generation probabilities with a VDJ recombination model fitted to out-of-frame rearrangements, and checked the results against IGoR. A later analysis scored TCR-TCR, TCR-HLA and TCR-CMV co-occurrence with hypergeometric tests, applying a repertoire-size bias correction to TCR pairs. To estimate false discovery rates, a later analysis permuted the HLA or CMV assignments 20 times. In a later analysis, co-occurring TCRs were grouped using DBSCAN, with TCRdist sequence similarity added in when clustering inside HLA-allele-positive subsets. Co-occurrence clustering excluded repertoires with fewer than 30,000 or more than 120,000 public chains, plus five with anomalous nucleotide sharing. Sourced from immuneACCESS, this table was stored by TCRdb with only in-frame sequences that have V and J called. A share of the clones is absent; for the studies checked, an unresolved V gene accounts for under half, and the remainder has no known explanation. That table supplies the V and J calls and clone size; D and trimming were determined from the DNA. A total of under 150,000 clones appear in this sample, 70% to 80% of them only once. The ten largest clones capture around 2.7% of the sample.

In total, about 650 healthy bone marrow donors made up the cohort. Cohort members were all nominally healthy when sampled, although unrecorded immune exposures were likely present. The donor was CMV seropositive and belonged to the group of 250 to 300 seropositive cohort members. Every donor gave a peripheral blood sample, and the peripheral blood mononuclear cells from that sample were used for TCR beta sequencing. The Qiagen DNeasy Blood Extraction Kit was used to extract genomic DNA from the blood cell samples. The germline V end is reduced by 4 bases and the J end by 0 bases; junction bases left unmatched: 9. Via the germline V gene (reference sequence), CDR1 is MNHEY and CDR2 SMNVEV. The CDR3 has 17 amino acids, counting the end cysteine and phenylalanine. Left in the record is the CDR3 DNA by itself, 51 bases read in frame from the first base. This clone occurred a few times. There is no known antigen for this receptor. Per-base qualities were not stored, and no clone one base away is much larger.

The rearranged chain carries TRBV27 and TRBJ2-3, and TRBD1 matches 8 of the central bases. This clonotype originated in an older woman in good health and CMV-seropositive. Input material: PBMCs. The encoded CDR3 is CASSSYTGGTSTDTQYF. The nucleotide sequence is TGTGCCAGCAGTTCCTATACAGGGGGGACTAGCACAGATACGCAGTATTTT.